These T cell receptor beta chains were read from a single sample in a study of T cell responses to AZD1222 COVID-19 vaccine. The data were produced by immunoSEQ multiplex PCR, yet TCRdb's version contains in-frame clones alone and is incomplete. The sample is made up of about 140,000 clones, and the top ten hold 2% to 2.5% of it. Input material: peripheral blood. Receptors originate from an adult in good health. The CDR3 runs from the conserved cysteine through the conserved F or W.

v_gene	len	CDR3aa
TRBV5-8	15	CASSPLRGATGELFF
TRBV28	12	CASSLTHQPQHF
TRBV4-2	16	CASSQEGGSGGYEQYF
TRBV5-1	15	CASSPGTTNTGELFF
TRBV7-8	15	CASSQDRTYNSPLHF
TRBV19	14	CASGNRDGNYGYTF
TRBV5-6	13	CASSGPNTGELFF
TRBV4-2	17	CASSQGGQAIANYGYTF
TRBV18	14	CASSPDTGQETQYF
TRBV4-3	16	CASSQDWTGFGEKLFF
TRBV19	14	CASSMIQGYNEQFF
TRBV7-2	15	CASSLHSGSNQPQHF
TRBV7-6	15	CASSFSPGAGGAQYF
TRBV11-1	15	CASSATGTGAYEQYF
TRBV5-1	15	CASSRDRGPTYEQYF
TRBV2	14	CASGRLANTGELFF
TRBV6-5	11	CASRSTGEQFF
TRBV19	14	CASSAPGTNTEAFF
TRBV4-2	17	CASSQDLEVDSGYEQYF
TRBV7-9	15	CASSQGPTHHQPQHF
TRBV6-2/TRBV6-3	13	CASSRPGNQPQHF
TRBV6-6	13	CASKKTGGYGYTF
TRBV9	17	CASSVDLGGGYTDTQYF
TRBV7-9	14	CASSRQSSGNTIYF
TRBV30	14	CAWKGTHTGNTIYF
TRBV7-2	15	CASRYQGRMNTEAFF
TRBV7-7	15	CASSLGGQGWTEAFF
TRBV4-3	14	CASSQVSTNTEAFF
TRBV14	18	CASSQDGYWRARGSEAFF
TRBV20-1	14	CSASRASPYYGYTF
TRBV6-5	14	CASRRQGAREGAFF
TRBV5-1	13	CASSFNAQSEAFF
TRBV19	14	CASPGQGLCYGYTF
TRBV12-3/TRBV12-4	13	CASSLEVNSPLHF
TRBV27	16	CASSQPQGVELNEQFF
TRBV5-6	14	CASSLSSSTDTQYF
TRBV7-8	18	CASSYEGYRDSKVAEAFF
TRBV9	15	CASSPPGHRHYGYTF
TRBV19	16	CASSWGLAGVTGELFF
TRBV19	11	CASRSYTEAFF
TRBV15	15	CATSRGLGSTDTQYF
TRBV2	15	CASTAQGGLFNEQFF
TRBV18	11	CASSSSYEQYF
TRBV6-5	14	CASRPGLATGELFF